Listed below are T cell receptor beta chains from one sample, sequenced in a study of blood T cell repertoires in COVID-19. The repertoire was sequenced with immunoSEQ multiplex PCR; TCRdb's copy has only in-frame clones and lacks some. In the table there are a few hundred thousand clones, 85% of which are singletons. The sequencing input was peripheral blood. Source of these receptors: a man aged 50 to 60 who had recovered from COVID-19. CDR3s include the opening cysteine and the closing phenylalanine or tryptophan. D genes are given only for firm matches. Not every row has a clone size; where given, it reads once, few, many or a size class.

D: NA; size: NA; J: TRBJ2-6; V: TRBV6-1; DNA: TGTGCCAGCAGTGACGGCGGTTCTGGGGCCAACGTCCTGACTTTC; CDR3: CASSDGGSGANVLTF
D: TRBD1; size: NA; J: TRBJ2-2; V: TRBV18; DNA: TGTGCCAGCTTATGGACAGGGAGCACCGGGGAGCTGTTTTTT; CDR3: CASLWTGSTGELFF
D: NA; size: NA; J: TRBJ2-5; V: TRBV3-1/TRBV3-2; DNA: TGTGCCAGCAGCCACGCGGCTCGTGGAATTCAAGAGACCCAGTACTTC; CDR3: CASSHAARGIQETQYF
D: NA; size: NA; J: TRBJ1-2; V: TRBV29-1; DNA: TGCAGCGTTGACACAGCTAACTATGGCTACACCTTC; CDR3: CSVDTANYGYTF
D: NA; size: NA; J: TRBJ2-7; V: TRBV7-2; DNA: TGTGCCAGCAGCTTAGGCACAGGGTACGAGCAGTACTTC; CDR3: CASSLGTGYEQYF
D: NA; size: many; J: TRBJ1-1; V: TRBV7-9; DNA: TGTGCCAGCAGCTTGCAGGGCGGCACTGAAGCTTTCTTT; CDR3: CASSLQGGTEAFF
D: TRBD2; size: NA; J: TRBJ2-5; V: TRBV15; DNA: TGTGCCACCAGCGCGGGAGGGGGGACGAAGACCCAGTACTTC; CDR3: CATSAGGGTKTQYF
D: NA; size: NA; J: TRBJ1-5; V: TRBV28; DNA: TGTGCCAGCTGGGAGGGGGGTCAGCCCCAGCATTTT; CDR3: CASWEGGQPQHF
D: NA; size: NA; J: TRBJ1-2; V: TRBV18; DNA: TGTGCCAGCTCACCAGACTATGGCTGCACCTTC; CDR3: CASSPDYGCTF
D: TRBD2; size: NA; J: TRBJ2-5; V: TRBV5-4; DNA: TGTGCCAGCAGCTTGGCGGGAGGGGTGGAGACCCAGTACTTC; CDR3: CASSLAGGVETQYF
D: NA; size: NA; J: TRBJ2-1; V: TRBV19; DNA: TGTGCCAGTAGTGAGATAGCCTCCTACAATGAGCAGTTCTTC; CDR3: CASSEIASYNEQFF
D: TRBD2; size: NA; J: TRBJ2-1; V: TRBV2; DNA: TGTGCCAGCCGGGACGCGGGAGGGTATGAGCAGTTCTTC; CDR3: CASRDAGGYEQFF
D: TRBD1; size: NA; J: TRBJ2-3; V: TRBV28; DNA: TGTGCCAGCAATAAACAGGGGTTGGGCACAGATACGCAGTATTTT; CDR3: CASNKQGLGTDTQYF
D: NA; size: NA; J: TRBJ1-2; V: TRBV12-3/TRBV12-4; DNA: TGTGCCAGCAGTCAGCAGGGTCCCTATGGCTACACCTTC; CDR3: CASSQQGPYGYTF
D: TRBD2; size: NA; J: TRBJ2-7; V: TRBV28; DNA: TGTGCCAGCCGAACCCCAAGCGGGATTGGTTACGAGCAGTACTTC; CDR3: CASRTPSGIGYEQYF
D: TRBD1; size: NA; J: TRBJ1-3; V: TRBV7-2; DNA: TGTGCCAGCAGCTTACTCCAACCCGGGACAGGGGCGAACACCATATATTTT; CDR3: CASSLLQPGTGANTIYF
D: NA; size: once; J: TRBJ1-5; V: TRBV6-2/TRBV6-3; DNA: TGTGCCAGCACCCCAGGTCACGTCGGGGCCCAGCATTTT; CDR3: CASTPGHVGAQHF
D: NA; size: NA; J: TRBJ1-4; V: TRBV6-1; DNA: TGTGCCAGCAGTGATGGTGGGGCCGGTGAAAAACTGTTTTTT; CDR3: CASSDGGAGEKLFF
D: NA; size: NA; J: TRBJ1-1; V: TRBV6-5; DNA: TGTGCCAGCAGTTACTCGGGGGGGATAAAGAACACTGAAGCTTTCTTT; CDR3: CASSYSGGIKNTEAFF
D: TRBD2; size: NA; J: TRBJ2-5; V: TRBV7-9; DNA: TGTGCCAGCAGCCCTGGACTAGCGGGAGGTTTGCAAGAGACCCAGTACTTC; CDR3: CASSPGLAGGLQETQYF
D: NA; size: NA; J: TRBJ1-5; V: TRBV27; DNA: TGTGCCAGCAGTTTCTCTAGCAATCAGCCCCAGCATTTT; CDR3: CASSFSSNQPQHF
D: TRBD1; size: once; J: TRBJ1-2; V: TRBV28; DNA: TGTGCCAGCAGTTTATGGGGACCGGGACAGGGGGCTGGTGGCTACACCTTC; CDR3: CASSLWGPGQGAGGYTF